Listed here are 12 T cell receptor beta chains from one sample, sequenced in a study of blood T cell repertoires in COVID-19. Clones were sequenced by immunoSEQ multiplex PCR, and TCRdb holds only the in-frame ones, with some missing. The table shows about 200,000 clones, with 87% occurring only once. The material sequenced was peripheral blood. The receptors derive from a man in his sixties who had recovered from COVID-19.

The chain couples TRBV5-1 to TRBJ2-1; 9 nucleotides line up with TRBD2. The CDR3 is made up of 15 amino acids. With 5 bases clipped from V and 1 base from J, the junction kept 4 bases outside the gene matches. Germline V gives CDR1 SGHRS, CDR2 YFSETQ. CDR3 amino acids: CASRSAGGSYNEQFF. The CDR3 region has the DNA TGCGCCAGCAGGTCTGCGGGGGGGTCCTACAATGAGCAGTTCTTC.

The CDR3 coding sequence is TGTGCCAGCAGCGTAGAGGGACTAGCGGGAGGATTCCCCGGGGAGCTGTTTTTT. It is translated as CASSVEGLAGGFPGELFF. V gene TRBV9 combines with J gene TRBJ2-2, with 15 bases identical to TRBD2. J gave up 6 bases and V 0 bases, and 6 bases lay outside the gene matches. The CDR3 spans 18 residues. Per germline, CDR1 SGDLS and CDR2 YYNGEE.

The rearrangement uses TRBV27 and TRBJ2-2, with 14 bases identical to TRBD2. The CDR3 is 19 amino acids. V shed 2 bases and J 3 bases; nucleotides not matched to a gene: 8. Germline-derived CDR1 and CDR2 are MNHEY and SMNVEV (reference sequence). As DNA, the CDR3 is TGTGCCAGCAGTTTAAGACTAGCGGGAGGGATAGCCGACACCGGGGAGCTGTTTTTT. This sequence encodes CASSLRLAGGIADTGELFF.

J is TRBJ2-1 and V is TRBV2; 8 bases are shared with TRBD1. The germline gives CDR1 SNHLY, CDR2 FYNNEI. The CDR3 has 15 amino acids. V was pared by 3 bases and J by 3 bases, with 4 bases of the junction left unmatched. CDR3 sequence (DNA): TGTGCCAGCAGTGATGGAGGACAGGGCTACAATGAGCAGTTCTTC. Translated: CASSDGGQGYNEQFF. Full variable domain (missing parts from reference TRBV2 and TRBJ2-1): EPEVTQTPSHQVTQMGQEVILRCVPISNHLYFYWYRQILGQKVEFLVSFYNNEISEKSEIFDDQFSVERPDGSNFTLKIRSTKLEDSAMYFCASSDGGQGYNEQFFGPGTRLTVL.

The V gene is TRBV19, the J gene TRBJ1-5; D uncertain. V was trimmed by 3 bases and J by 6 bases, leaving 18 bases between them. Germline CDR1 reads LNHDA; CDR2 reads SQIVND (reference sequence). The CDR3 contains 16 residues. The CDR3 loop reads CASSMKLLRVSQPQHF. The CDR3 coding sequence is TGTGCCAGTAGTATGAAGTTATTGAGGGTCTCTCAGCCCCAGCATTTT. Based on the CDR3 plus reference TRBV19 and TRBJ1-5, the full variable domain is DGGITQSPKYLFRKEGQNVTLSCEQNLNHDAMYWYRQDPGQGLRLIYYSQIVNDFQKGDIAEGYSVSREKKESFPLTVTSAQKNPTAFYLCASSMKLLRVSQPQHFGDGTRLSIL.

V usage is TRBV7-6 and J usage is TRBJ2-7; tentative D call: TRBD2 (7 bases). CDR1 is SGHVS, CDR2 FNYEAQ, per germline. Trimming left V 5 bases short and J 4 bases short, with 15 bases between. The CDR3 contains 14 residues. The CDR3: CASSQEGGRYEQYF. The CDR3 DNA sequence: TGTGCCAGCAGCCAAGAGGGGGGGCGGTACGAGCAGTACTTC. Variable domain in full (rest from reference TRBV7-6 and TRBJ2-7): GAGVSQSPRYKVTKRGQDVALRCDPISGHVSLYWYRQALGQGPEFLTYFNYEAQQDKSGLPNDRFSAERPEGSISTLTIQRTEQRDSAMYRCASSQEGGRYEQYFGPGTRLTVT.

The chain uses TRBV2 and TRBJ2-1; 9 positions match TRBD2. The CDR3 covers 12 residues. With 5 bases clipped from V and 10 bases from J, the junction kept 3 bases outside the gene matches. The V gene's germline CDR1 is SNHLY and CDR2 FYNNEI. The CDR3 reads CASSQTSGEQFF. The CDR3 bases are TGTGCCAGCAGTCAGACTAGCGGCGAGCAGTTCTTC.

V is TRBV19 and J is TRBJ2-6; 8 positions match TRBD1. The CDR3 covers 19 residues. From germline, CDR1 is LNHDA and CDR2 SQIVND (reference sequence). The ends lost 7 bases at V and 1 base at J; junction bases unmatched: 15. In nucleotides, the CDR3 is TGTGCCAGTACCTCGACCGGGGACAGGCCCCCTTCTGGGGCCAACGTCCTGACTTTC. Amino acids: CASTSTGDRPPSGANVLTF.

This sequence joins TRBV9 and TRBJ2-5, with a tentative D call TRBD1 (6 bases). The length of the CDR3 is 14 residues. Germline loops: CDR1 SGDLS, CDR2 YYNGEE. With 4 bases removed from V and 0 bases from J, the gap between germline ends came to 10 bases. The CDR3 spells CASSPGTYQETQYF. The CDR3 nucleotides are TGTGCCAGCAGCCCCGGGACATACCAAGAGACCCAGTACTTC.

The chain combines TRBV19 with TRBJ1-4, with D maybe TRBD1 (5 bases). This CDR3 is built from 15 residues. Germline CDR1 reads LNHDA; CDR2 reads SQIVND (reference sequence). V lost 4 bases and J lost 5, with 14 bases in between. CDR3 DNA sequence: TGTGCCAGTAGTACTCCCCAGGGCATGAATGAAAAACTGTTTTTT. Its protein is CASSTPQGMNEKLFF.

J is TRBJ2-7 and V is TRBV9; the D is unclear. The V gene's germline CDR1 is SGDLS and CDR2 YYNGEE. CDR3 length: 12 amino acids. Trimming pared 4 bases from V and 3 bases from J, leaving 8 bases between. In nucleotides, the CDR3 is TGTGCCAGCAGCCCTTCCCTCTACGAGCAGTACTTC. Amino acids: CASSPSLYEQYF. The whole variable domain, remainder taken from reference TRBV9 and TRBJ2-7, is DSGVTQTPKHLITATGQRVTLRCSPRSGDLSVYWYQQSLDQGLQFLIQYYNGEERAKGNILERFSAQQFPDLHSELNLSSLELGDSALYFCASSPSLYEQYFGPGTRLTVT.

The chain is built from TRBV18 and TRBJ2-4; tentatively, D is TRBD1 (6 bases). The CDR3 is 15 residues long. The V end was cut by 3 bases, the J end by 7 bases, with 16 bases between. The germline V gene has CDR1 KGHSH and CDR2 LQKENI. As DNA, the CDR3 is TGTGCCAGCTCACCCCCCGGACAGTCAATGAACATTCAGTACTTC. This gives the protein CASSPPGQSMNIQYF. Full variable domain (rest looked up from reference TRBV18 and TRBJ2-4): NAGVMQNPRHLVRRRGQEARLRCSPMKGHSHVYWYRQLPEEGLKFMVYLQKENIIDESGMPKERFSAEFPKEGPSILRIQQVVRGDSAAYFCASSPPGQSMNIQYFGAGTRLSVL.